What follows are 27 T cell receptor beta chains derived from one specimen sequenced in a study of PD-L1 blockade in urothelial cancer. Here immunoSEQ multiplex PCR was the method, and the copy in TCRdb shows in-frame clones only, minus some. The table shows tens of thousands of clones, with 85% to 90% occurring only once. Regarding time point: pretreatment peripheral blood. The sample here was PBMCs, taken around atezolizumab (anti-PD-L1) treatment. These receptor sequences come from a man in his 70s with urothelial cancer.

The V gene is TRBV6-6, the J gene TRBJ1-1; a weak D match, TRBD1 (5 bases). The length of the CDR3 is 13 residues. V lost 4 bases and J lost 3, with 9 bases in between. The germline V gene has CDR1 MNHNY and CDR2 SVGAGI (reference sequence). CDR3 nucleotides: TGTGCCAGCAGTTGGGGGGGGGACACTGAAGCTTTCTTT. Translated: CASSWGGDTEAFF.

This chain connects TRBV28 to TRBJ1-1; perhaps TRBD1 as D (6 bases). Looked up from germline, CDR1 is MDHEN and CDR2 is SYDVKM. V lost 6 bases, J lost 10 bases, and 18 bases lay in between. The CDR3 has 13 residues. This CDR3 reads CASSNYRVGGAFF. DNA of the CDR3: TGTGCCAGCAGCAATTACAGGGTTGGCGGAGCTTTCTTT.

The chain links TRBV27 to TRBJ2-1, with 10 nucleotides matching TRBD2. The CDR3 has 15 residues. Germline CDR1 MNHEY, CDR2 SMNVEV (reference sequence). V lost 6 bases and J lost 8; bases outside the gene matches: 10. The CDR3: CASSQRASGRDEQFF. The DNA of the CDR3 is TGTGCCAGCAGCCAACGGGCTAGCGGGAGAGATGAGCAGTTCTTC.

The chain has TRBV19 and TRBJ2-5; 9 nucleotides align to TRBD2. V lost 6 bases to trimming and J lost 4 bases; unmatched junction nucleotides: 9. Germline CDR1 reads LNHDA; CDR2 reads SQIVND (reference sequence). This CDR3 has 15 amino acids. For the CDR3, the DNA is TGTGCCAGTAGCAGGGGACTAGCAGTTCCAGAGACCCAGTACTTC. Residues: CASSRGLAVPETQYF.

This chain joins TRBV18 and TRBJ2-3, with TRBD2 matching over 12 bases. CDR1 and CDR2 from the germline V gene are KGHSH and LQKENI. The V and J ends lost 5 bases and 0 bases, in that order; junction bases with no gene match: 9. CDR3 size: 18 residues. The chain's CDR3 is CASSSLAGGKTSTDTQYF. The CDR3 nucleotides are TGTGCCAGCTCATCCCTAGCGGGAGGGAAAACTAGCACAGATACGCAGTATTTT.

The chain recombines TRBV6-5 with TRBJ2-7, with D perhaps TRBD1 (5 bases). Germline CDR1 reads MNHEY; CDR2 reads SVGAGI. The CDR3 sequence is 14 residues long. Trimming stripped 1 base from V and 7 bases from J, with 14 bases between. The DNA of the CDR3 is TGTGCCAGCAGTTACTTCGTCAGGGCGAGGGAGCAGTACTTC. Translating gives CASSYFVRAREQYF.

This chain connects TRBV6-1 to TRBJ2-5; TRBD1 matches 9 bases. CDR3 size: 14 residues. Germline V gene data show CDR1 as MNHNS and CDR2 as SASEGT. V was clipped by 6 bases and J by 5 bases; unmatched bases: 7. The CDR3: CASRRTGATETQYF. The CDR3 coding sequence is TGTGCCAGCAGGAGGACAGGGGCGACGGAGACCCAGTACTTC.

The CDR3 DNA reads TGTGCCAGCAGCGTAGTGAGTAGCGGTTCTGGAAACACCATATATTTT. Protein: CASSVVSSGSGNTIYF. The rearrangement uses TRBV9 and TRBJ1-3; unclear D gene. The V gene lost 0 bases and the J gene lost 1 base, with 11 bases spanning the gap. The germline gives CDR1 SGDLS, CDR2 YYNGEE. The CDR3 is 16 amino acids.

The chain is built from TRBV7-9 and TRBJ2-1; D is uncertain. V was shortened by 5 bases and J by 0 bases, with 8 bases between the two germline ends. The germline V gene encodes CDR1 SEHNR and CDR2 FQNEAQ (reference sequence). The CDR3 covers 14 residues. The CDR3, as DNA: TGTGCCAGCAGCGCCCTAGGCTCCTACAATGAGCAGTTCTTC. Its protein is CASSALGSYNEQFF.

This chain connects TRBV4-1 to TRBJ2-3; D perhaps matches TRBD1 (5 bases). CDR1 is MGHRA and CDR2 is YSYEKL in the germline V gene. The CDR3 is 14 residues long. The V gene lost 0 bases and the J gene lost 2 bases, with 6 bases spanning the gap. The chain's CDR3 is CASSQETVTDTQYF. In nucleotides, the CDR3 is TGCGCCAGCAGCCAAGAGACAGTCACAGATACGCAGTATTTT.

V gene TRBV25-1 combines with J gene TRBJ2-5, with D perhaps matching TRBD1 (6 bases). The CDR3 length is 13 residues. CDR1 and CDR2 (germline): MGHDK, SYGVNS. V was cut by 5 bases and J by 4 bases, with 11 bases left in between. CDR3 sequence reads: CASSQGTAETQYF. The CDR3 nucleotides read TGTGCCAGCAGTCAGGGGACCGCAGAGACCCAGTACTTC.

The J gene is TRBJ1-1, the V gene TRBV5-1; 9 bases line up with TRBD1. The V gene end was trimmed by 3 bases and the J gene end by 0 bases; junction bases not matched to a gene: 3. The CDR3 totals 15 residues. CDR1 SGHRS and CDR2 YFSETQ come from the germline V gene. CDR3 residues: CASSSGQGMNTEAFF. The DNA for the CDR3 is TGCGCCAGCAGCTCGGGACAGGGTATGAACACTGAAGCTTTCTTT. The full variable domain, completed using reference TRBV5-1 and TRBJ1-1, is KAGVTQTPRYLIKTRGQQVTLSCSPISGHRSVSWYQQTPGQGLQFLFEYFSETQRNKGNFPGRFSGRQFSNSRSEMNVSTLELGDSALYLCASSSGQGMNTEAFFGQGTRLTVV.

As DNA, the CDR3 is TGTGCCAGTAGTGACCCGGGACAGCCGAACACCGGGGAGCTGTTTTTT. Its translation is CASSDPGQPNTGELFF. V gene TRBV19 combines with J gene TRBJ2-2, with 7 nucleotides matching TRBD1. Trimming removed 5 bases from V and 0 bases from J; junction bases left unmatched: 6. The CDR3 length is 16 residues. Per the germline V gene, CDR1 is LNHDA and CDR2 is SQIVND (reference sequence).

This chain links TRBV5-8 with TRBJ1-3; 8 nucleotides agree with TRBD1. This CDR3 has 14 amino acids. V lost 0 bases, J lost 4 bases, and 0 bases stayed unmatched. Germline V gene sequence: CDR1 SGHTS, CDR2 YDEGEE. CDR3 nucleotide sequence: TGTGCCAGCAGCTTGGGACAGGGGGGAAACACCATATATTTT. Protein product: CASSLGQGGNTIYF.

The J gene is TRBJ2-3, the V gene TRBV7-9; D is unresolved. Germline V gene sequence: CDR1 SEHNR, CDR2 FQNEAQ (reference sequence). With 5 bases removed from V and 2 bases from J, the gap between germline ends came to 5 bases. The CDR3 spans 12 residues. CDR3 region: CASSDNTDTQYF. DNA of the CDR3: TGTGCCAGCAGCGACAACACAGATACGCAGTATTTT.

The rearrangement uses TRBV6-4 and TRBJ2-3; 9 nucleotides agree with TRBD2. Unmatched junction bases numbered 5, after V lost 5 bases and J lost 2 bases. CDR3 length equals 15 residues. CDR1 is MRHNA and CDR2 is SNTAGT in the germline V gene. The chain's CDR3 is CASSNLAGTTDTQYF. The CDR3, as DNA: TGTGCCAGCAGTAACCTAGCGGGAACCACAGATACGCAGTATTTT.

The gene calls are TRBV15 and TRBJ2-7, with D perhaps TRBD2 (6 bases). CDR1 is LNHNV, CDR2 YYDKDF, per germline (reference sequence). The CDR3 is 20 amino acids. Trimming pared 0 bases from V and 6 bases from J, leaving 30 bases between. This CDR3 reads CATSRDWGVTAGRGSGEQYF. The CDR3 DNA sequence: TGTGCCACCAGCAGAGATTGGGGCGTAACGGCAGGTCGGGGGTCGGGCGAGCAGTACTTC.

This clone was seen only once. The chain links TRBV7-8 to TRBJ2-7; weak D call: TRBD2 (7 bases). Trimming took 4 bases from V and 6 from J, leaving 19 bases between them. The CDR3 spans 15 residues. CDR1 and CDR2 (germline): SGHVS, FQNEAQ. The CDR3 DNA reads TGTGCCAGCAGCTATGGGGAAGGGGGGGTCTCCGAGCAGTACTTC. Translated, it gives CASSYGEGGVSEQYF.

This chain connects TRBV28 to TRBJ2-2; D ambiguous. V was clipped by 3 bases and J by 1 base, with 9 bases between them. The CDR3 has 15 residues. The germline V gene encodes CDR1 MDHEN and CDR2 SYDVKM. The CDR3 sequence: CASSFKRLNTGELFF. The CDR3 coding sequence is TGTGCCAGCAGTTTTAAGCGTTTGAACACCGGGGAGCTGTTTTTT.

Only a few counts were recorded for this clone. CDR3 loop: CASSAGYSAFF. The CDR3 coding sequence is TGTGCCAGCAGTGCAGGGTACAGCGCTTTCTTT. The V gene is TRBV28, the J gene TRBJ1-1; tentatively, D is TRBD1 (5 bases). The CDR3 loop spans 11 amino acids. The V end lost 5 bases, the J end lost 11 bases, and 12 bases lay between the germline ends. Germline V gene data show CDR1 as MDHEN and CDR2 as SYDVKM.

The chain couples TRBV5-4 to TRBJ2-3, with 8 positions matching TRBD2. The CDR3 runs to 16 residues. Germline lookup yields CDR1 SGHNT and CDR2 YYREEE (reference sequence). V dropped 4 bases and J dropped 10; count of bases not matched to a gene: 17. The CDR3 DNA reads TGTGCCAGCAGCCCGCCGGGACTAGGGTCCCTGATTGCGCAGTATTTT. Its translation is CASSPPGLGSLIAQYF.

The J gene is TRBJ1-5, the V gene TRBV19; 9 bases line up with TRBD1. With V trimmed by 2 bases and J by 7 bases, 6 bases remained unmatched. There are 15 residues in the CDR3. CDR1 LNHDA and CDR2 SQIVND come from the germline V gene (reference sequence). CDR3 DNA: TGTGCCAGTAGTATACTAACAGGGGGCGGCCAGCCCCAGCATTTT. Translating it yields CASSILTGGGQPQHF. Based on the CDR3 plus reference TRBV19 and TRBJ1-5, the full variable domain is DGGITQSPKYLFRKEGQNVTLSCEQNLNHDAMYWYRQDPGQGLRLIYYSQIVNDFQKGDIAEGYSVSREKKESFPLTVTSAQKNPTAFYLCASSILTGGGQPQHFGDGTRLSIL.

The CDR3 nucleotides are TGTGCCAGCAGCTTGGATATGGGGGGGTTGAACACTGAAGCTTTCTTT. This codes for CASSLDMGGLNTEAFF. The J gene is TRBJ1-1, the V gene TRBV5-4; maybe TRBD1 (5 bases). Germline V gene sequence: CDR1 SGHNT, CDR2 YYREEE (reference sequence). The CDR3 runs 16 residues. Trimming removed 0 bases from V and 0 bases from J, with 12 bases in between.

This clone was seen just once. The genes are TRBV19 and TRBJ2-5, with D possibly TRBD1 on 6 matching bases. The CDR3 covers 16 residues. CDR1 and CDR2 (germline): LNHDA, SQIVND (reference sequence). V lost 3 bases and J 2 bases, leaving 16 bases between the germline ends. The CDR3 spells CASSMIFGTPQETQYF. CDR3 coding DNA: TGTGCCAGTAGTATGATCTTTGGGACACCACAAGAGACCCAGTACTTC. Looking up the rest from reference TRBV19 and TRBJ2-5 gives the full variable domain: DGGITQSPKYLFRKEGQNVTLSCEQNLNHDAMYWYRQDPGQGLRLIYYSQIVNDFQKGDIAEGYSVSREKKESFPLTVTSAQKNPTAFYLCASSMIFGTPQETQYFGPGTRLLVL.

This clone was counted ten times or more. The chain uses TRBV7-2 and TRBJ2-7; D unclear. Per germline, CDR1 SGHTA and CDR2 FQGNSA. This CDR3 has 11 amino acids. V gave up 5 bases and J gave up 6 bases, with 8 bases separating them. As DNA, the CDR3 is TGTGCCAGCAGCCTGTATAGCGAGCAGTACTTC. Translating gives CASSLYSEQYF.

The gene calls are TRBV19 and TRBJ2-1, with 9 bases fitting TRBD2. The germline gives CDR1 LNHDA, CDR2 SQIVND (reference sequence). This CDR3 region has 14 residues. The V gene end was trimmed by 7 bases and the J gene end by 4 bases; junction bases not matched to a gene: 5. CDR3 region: CASIGSGRYNEQFF. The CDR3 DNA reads TGTGCCAGTATCGGAAGCGGGAGGTACAATGAGCAGTTCTTC. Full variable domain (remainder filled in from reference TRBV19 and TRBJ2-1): DGGITQSPKYLFRKEGQNVTLSCEQNLNHDAMYWYRQDPGQGLRLIYYSQIVNDFQKGDIAEGYSVSREKKESFPLTVTSAQKNPTAFYLCASIGSGRYNEQFFGPGTRLTVL.

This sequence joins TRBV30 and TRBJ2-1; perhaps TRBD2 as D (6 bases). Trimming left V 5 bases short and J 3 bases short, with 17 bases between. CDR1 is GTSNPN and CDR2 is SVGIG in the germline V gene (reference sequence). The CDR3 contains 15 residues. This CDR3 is CAWGISGGFYNEQFF. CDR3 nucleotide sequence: TGTGCCTGGGGAATTAGCGGAGGATTCTACAATGAGCAGTTCTTC.